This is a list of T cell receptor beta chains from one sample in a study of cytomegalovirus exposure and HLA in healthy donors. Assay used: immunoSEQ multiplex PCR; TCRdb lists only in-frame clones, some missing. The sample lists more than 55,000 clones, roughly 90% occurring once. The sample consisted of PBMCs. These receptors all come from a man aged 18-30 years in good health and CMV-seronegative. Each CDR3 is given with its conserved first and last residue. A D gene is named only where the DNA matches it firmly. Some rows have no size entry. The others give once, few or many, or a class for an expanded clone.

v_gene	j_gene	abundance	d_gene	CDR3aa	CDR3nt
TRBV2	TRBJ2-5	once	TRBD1	CASTGTAQETQYF	TGTGCCAGCACCGGGACAGCCCAAGAGACCCAGTACTTC
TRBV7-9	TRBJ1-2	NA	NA	CASSPLAGYTF	TGTGCCAGCAGCCCCCTGGCTGGCTACACCTTC
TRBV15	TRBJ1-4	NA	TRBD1	CATSRGGTGLNEKLFF	TGTGCCACCAGCAGAGGTGGGACAGGGCTTAATGAAAAACTGTTTTTT
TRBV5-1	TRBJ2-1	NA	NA	CATSGGDSSDGQFF	TGCGCCACCAGCGGCGGTGACTCCTCCGATGGGCAGTTCTTC
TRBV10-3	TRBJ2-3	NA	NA	CAIRLVGAREDTQYF	TGTGCCATCAGGCTCGTGGGGGCGCGAGAAGATACGCAGTATTTT
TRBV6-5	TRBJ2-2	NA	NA	CASRSTGELFF	TGTGCCAGCCGGAGTACCGGGGAGCTGTTTTTT
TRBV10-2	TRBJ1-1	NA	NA	CASSDGREAFF	TGCGCCAGCAGTGATGGCAGGGAAGCTTTCTTT
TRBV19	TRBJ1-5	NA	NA	CASSIRQYSNQPQHF	TGTGCCAGTAGTATCCGACAGTATAGCAATCAGCCCCAGCATTTT
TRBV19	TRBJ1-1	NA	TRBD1	CASTSPRTGGTEAFF	TGTGCCAGTACCTCACCCCGGACAGGGGGCACTGAAGCTTTCTTT
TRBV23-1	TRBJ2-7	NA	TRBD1	CASSHPGQASSYEQYF	TGCGCCAGCAGTCACCCTGGACAGGCGAGCTCCTACGAGCAGTACTTC
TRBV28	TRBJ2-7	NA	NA	CASRRGGIGGEQYF	TGTGCCAGCAGAAGAGGAGGGATTGGCGGGGAGCAGTACTTC
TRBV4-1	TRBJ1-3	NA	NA	CASSQDSQGSAGNTIYF	TGCGCCAGCAGCCAAGACTCTCAGGGTTCGGCTGGAAACACCATATATTTT
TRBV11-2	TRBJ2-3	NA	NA	CASSRQGQGYRTDTQYF	TGTGCCAGCAGCCGCCAGGGACAAGGCTACCGCACAGATACGCAGTATTTT
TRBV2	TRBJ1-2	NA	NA	CASSEMRSEGYTF	TGTGCCAGCAGTGAAATGCGGTCGGAGGGCTACACCTTC
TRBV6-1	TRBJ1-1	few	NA	CASTVRENTEAFF	TGTGCCAGCACTGTCAGGGAGAACACTGAAGCTTTCTTT
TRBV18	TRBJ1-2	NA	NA	CASSPNDRIRGGYTF	TGTGCCAGCTCTCCTAACGACAGGATCAGAGGCGGCTACACCTTC
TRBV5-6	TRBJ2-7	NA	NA	CASSLAGVFYEQYF	TGTGCCAGCAGCTTGGCAGGGGTTTTCTACGAGCAGTACTTC
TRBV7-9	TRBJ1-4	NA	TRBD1	CASSFGQGAGITNEKLFF	TGTGCCAGCAGCTTCGGACAGGGGGCGGGAATAACTAATGAAAAACTGTTTTTT
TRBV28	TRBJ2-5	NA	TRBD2	CASSLLGLAGGEETQYF	TGTGCCAGCAGTTTACTAGGACTAGCGGGGGGGGAGGAGACCCAGTACTTC
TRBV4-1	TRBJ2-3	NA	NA	CASSQETGRTDTQYF	TGCGCCAGCAGCCAAGAAACAGGGAGAACAGATACGCAGTATTTT